The 20 T cell receptor beta chains reported below all come from one sample, sequenced in a study of identical twins. TCRdb reprocessed the 5' RACE reads with MiXCR, giving one entry per CDR3 protein. The sample holds hundreds of thousands of distinct CDR3 sequences, over 8.5% seen once. In addition, the sample was reused for a study of yellow fever vaccine responses in identical twins.

The sequencing sample was made of PBMCs. The receptor source for this set is a woman aged 18-29 years in good health.

This chain connects TRBV5-6 to TRBJ2-3, with 9 bases matching TRBD2. Trimming at V came to 3 bases and at J to 3 bases, leaving 8 bases not matched to a gene. This CDR3 is built from 16 residues. Germline V CDR1 and CDR2: SGHDT, YYEEEE. CDR3 in amino acids: CASSYVLAGDTDTQYF. The CDR3 DNA reads as TGTGCCAGCAGCTACGTGTTAGCGGGGGATACAGATACGCAGTATTTT. The whole variable domain, filled in from reference TRBV5-6 and TRBJ2-3, reads DAGVTQSPTHLIKTRGQQVTLRCSPKSGHDTVSWYQQALGQGPQFIFQYYEEEERQRGNFPDRFSGHQFPNYSSELNVNALLLGDSALYLCASSYVLAGDTDTQYFGPGTRLTVL.

The V call is TRBV7-6, the J call TRBJ2-5, with D possibly matching TRBD2 (6 bases). Germline loops: CDR1 SGHVS, CDR2 FNYEAQ. V lost 2 bases and J 3 bases, leaving 13 bases between the germline ends. The CDR3 consists of 15 residues. The DNA of the CDR3 is TGTGCCAGCAGCTTATTAAGGAGGGGAGAAGAGACCCAGTACTTC. Translating gives CASSLLRRGEETQYF.

This clonotype was counted between two and nine times. V and J are TRBV5-8 and TRBJ2-1; no definite D call. Trimming stripped 3 bases from V and 1 base from J, with 11 bases between. CDR3 size: 15 residues. CDR1 and CDR2 from the germline V gene are SGHTS and YDEGEE. CDR3: CASSYPRVSYNEQFF. In nucleotides, the CDR3 is TGTGCCAGCAGCTATCCTAGGGTTTCCTACAATGAGCAGTTCTTC.

The rearrangement links TRBV7-9 to TRBJ2-2, with TRBD2 as a possible D gene (5 bases). The germline V gene has CDR1 SEHNR and CDR2 FQNEAQ (reference sequence). V was cut by 4 bases and J by 8 bases, with 14 bases left in between. There are 14 residues in the CDR3. The CDR3 spells CASSSQLVPGELFF. The CDR3 nucleotides read TGTGCCAGCAGCTCTCAACTAGTCCCGGGGGAGCTGTTTTTT.

The rearrangement joins TRBV5-1 to TRBJ1-4; the D is unclear. Trimming left V 0 bases short and J 8 bases short, with 11 bases between. CDR1 SGHRS and CDR2 YFSETQ come from the germline V gene. This CDR3 is built from 14 residues. CDR3 region: CASSLAGSDEKLFF. In nucleotides, the CDR3 is TGCGCCAGCAGCTTGGCCGGATCCGACGAAAAACTGTTTTTT. The full variable domain, with the rest looked up from reference TRBV5-1 and TRBJ1-4, is KAGVTQTPRYLIKTRGQQVTLSCSPISGHRSVSWYQQTPGQGLQFLFEYFSETQRNKGNFPGRFSGRQFSNSRSEMNVSTLELGDSALYLCASSLAGSDEKLFFGSGTQLSVL.

The chain links TRBV6-1 to TRBJ2-7; 9 nucleotides line up with TRBD2. CDR1 and CDR2 (germline): MNHNS, SASEGT. The CDR3 runs 15 residues. With V trimmed by 6 bases and J by 2 bases, 8 bases remained unmatched. The CDR3, as DNA: TGTGCCAGCAGGATTAGCGGGAGAACTACCTACGAGCAGTACTTC. This encodes CASRISGRTTYEQYF.

This clonotype was observed at least ten times. The chain combines TRBV6-1 with TRBJ2-6, with no clear D. Trimming pared 4 bases from V and 1 base from J, leaving 8 bases between. CDR3 length equals 15 residues. CDR1 and CDR2 from the germline V gene are MNHNS and SASEGT. This CDR3 reads CASSVDLSGANVLTF. CDR3 coding DNA: TGTGCCAGCAGTGTTGACTTGTCTGGGGCCAACGTCCTGACTTTC.

This clonotype appeared a single time. The chain couples TRBV19 to TRBJ2-2; no clear D gene. In germline, CDR1 is LNHDA, CDR2 SQIVND (reference sequence). The CDR3 is 11 amino acids. V lost 4 bases and J 6 bases, leaving 3 bases between the germline ends. CDR3 in amino acids: CASSKAGELFF. CDR3 DNA: TGTGCCAGTAGTAAGGCCGGGGAGCTGTTTTTT.

Written as DNA, the CDR3 is TGTGCCAGCAGTTTACGAAGTCAGGGGTTAGCCAAAAACATTCAGTACTTC. Its translation: CASSLRSQGLAKNIQYF. V gene TRBV28 combines with J gene TRBJ2-4; possible D gene TRBD1, 6 bases. V gave up 2 bases and J gave up 0 bases, with 14 bases separating them. There are 17 residues in the CDR3. CDR1 is MDHEN, CDR2 SYDVKM, per germline.

This clonotype was seen a few times. This chain links TRBV12-3 or TRBV12-4 with TRBJ2-7; D remains ambiguous. CDR3 length: 12 amino acids. Trimming pared 5 bases from V and 7 bases from J, leaving 12 bases between. The CDR3 region is CASSIGRLEQYF. CDR3 bases: TGTGCCAGCAGTATTGGGCGACTTGAGCAGTACTTC.

In its sample, this clonotype was seen many times. The junction departs from the called germline gene at one end, perhaps through a read error. V gene TRBV6-5 combines with J gene TRBJ2-5; the match to TRBD1 covers 10 bases. CDR3 size: 15 residues. Germline loops: CDR1 MNHEY, CDR2 SVGAGI. The CDR3 DNA reads as TGTGCCAGCAGTCACTCGACAGGGGGCGAAGAGACCCAGTACTTC. It encodes CASSHSTGGEETQYF.

This clonotype showed up many times. The chain is built from TRBV5-1 and TRBJ2-7, with 7 nucleotides matching TRBD1. CDR1 is SGHRS, CDR2 YFSETQ, per germline. The V segment lost 4 bases and the J segment 4 bases; nucleotides outside the gene matches: 5. The CDR3 length is 13 residues. CDR3 DNA: TGCGCCAGCAGCGAAGCAGGGGGATACGAGCAGTACTTC. Translated: CASSEAGGYEQYF.

The chain uses TRBV5-1 and TRBJ2-3; D could derive from TRBD1 or TRBD2 (5 bases each). Germline V gene data show CDR1 as SGHRS and CDR2 as YFSETQ. V was cut by 0 bases and J by 5 bases, with 13 bases left in between. CDR3 length equals 15 residues. CDR3 residues: CASSLEVAGRDTQYF. The CDR3 bases are TGCGCCAGCAGCTTGGAGGTAGCAGGGAGAGATACGCAGTATTTT.

This clonotype has only a few counts. One end of the junction fails to match germline, which may point to a read error. This chain links TRBV6-5 with TRBJ1-5, with D hard to call. The CDR3 is 17 residues long. Germline loops: CDR1 MNHEY, CDR2 SVGAGI. The CDR3: CASSYKRGWGSKQPQHF. Here the CDR3 DNA reads TGTGCCAGCAGTTACAAGCGGGGTTGGGGTAGCAAACAGCCCCAGCATTTT.

The rearrangement joins TRBV4-2 to TRBJ2-7; 13 bases fit TRBD2. CDR3 size: 16 residues. Trimming at V came to 2 bases and at J to 5 bases, leaving 6 bases not matched to a gene. Germline V gene data show CDR1 as LGHNA and CDR2 as YNFKEQ. The CDR3 DNA sequence: TGTGCCAGCAGCCAACAGACTAGCGGGAGGTGGAACGAGCAGTACTTC. It encodes CASSQQTSGRWNEQYF.

The rearrangement links TRBV7-2 to TRBJ2-5, with 10 bases that match TRBD2. This CDR3 is 17 amino acids long. The germline V gene has CDR1 SGHTA and CDR2 FQGNSA. V trimming: 2 bases; J trimming: 1 base; junction bases outside the gene matches: 7. For the CDR3, the DNA is TGTGCCAGCAGCTTATCTTCCGGGACTAGCGCCCAAGAGACCCAGTACTTC. Translating it yields CASSLSSGTSAQETQYF. Full variable domain (outside the CDR3, taken from reference TRBV7-2 and TRBJ2-5): GAGVSQSPSNKVTEKGKDVELRCDPISGHTALYWYRQSLGQGLEFLIYFQGNSAPDKSGLPSDRFSAERTGGSVSTLTIQRTQQEDSAVYLCASSLSSGTSAQETQYFGPGTRLLVL.

The chain couples TRBV12-3 or TRBV12-4 to TRBJ1-2; TRBD1 aligns across 8 bases. The CDR3 contains 13 residues. V was clipped by 5 bases and J by 8 bases; unmatched bases: 7. CDR3 nucleotides: TGTGCCAGCAGTCCACAGGGGGAGGCAGGCTACACCTTC. This gives the protein CASSPQGEAGYTF.

This clonotype was counted only a few times. This chain joins TRBV20-1 and TRBJ1-6; D remains unclear. CDR1 and CDR2 from the germline V gene are DFQATT and SNEGSKA (reference sequence). The V and J ends lost 4 bases and 7 bases respectively, with 8 bases between them. There are 12 residues in the CDR3. CDR3 nucleotides: TGCAGTGCTAATCCAGCAAATTCACCCCTCCACTTT. Protein: CSANPANSPLHF.

This clonotype was seen repeatedly, ten times or more. The V call is TRBV7-2, the J call TRBJ2-3; D is unresolved. V lost 5 bases and J 3 bases, leaving 12 bases between the germline ends. The CDR3 totals 14 residues. Germline loops: CDR1 SGHTA, CDR2 FQGNSA. The CDR3, as DNA: TGTGCCAGCAGCCATCCGGCCCGGACAGATACGCAGTATTTT. It codes for CASSHPARTDTQYF.

This clonotype showed up many times. The V call is TRBV4-1, the J call TRBJ2-5, with 8 nucleotides matching TRBD1. The germline CDR1 and CDR2 sequences are MGHRA and YSYEKL. CDR3 length: 14 amino acids. V lost 1 base and J lost 4; bases outside the gene matches: 2. As DNA, the CDR3 is TGCGCCAGCAGCCAAGTTGGGACAGGAGAGACCCAGTACTTC. Amino acid sequence: CASSQVGTGETQYF.